This paragraph covers one T cell receptor (beta chain) sequence. The PCR employed 60 Vbeta primers together with 13 Jbeta primers. Profiling relied on immunoSEQ multiplex PCR, and the TCRdb table lists in-frame clones only, not all of them. The sample holds about 170,000 clones, roughly 83% seen once. These data originate in a study of cytomegalovirus exposure and HLA in healthy donors. In germline, CDR1 is MNHEY, CDR2 SMNVEV (reference sequence). V trimming: 3 bases; J trimming: 6 bases; junction bases outside the gene matches: 3. There are 14 residues in the CDR3. This clonotype was obtained from a boy aged 2-9 years in good health and CMV-seronegative. Sequencing was performed on PBMCs. This chain links TRBV27 with TRBJ1-5, with 9 bases identical to TRBD1. CDR3 protein: CASSFTGGSQPQHF. The CDR3 nucleotides read TGTGCCAGCAGTTTTACAGGGGGCAGTCAGCCCCAGCATTTT.